The 14 T cell receptor beta chains given below trace back to one sample, sequenced in a study of glioma-infiltrating T cells after dendritic cell vaccination. Produced via immunoSEQ multiplex PCR; TCRdb's table is partial and in-frame only. The sample includes roughly 350 clones, 85% to 95% of them seen just once. This specimen was tumor tissue, taken before dendritic cell vaccination. The receptors originated from a human donor with glioblastoma.

The chain carries TRBV5-1 and TRBJ2-2, with D possibly matching TRBD1 (6 bases). The CDR3 runs 15 residues. Germline lookup yields CDR1 SGHRS and CDR2 YFSETQ. Trimming removed 6 bases at V and 1 base at J, with 13 bases between. Written as DNA, the CDR3 is TGCGCCAGCACAGTACCGACAGGGAACACCGGGGAGCTGTTTTTT. Translated, it gives CASTVPTGNTGELFF.

This chain connects TRBV10-2 to TRBJ2-3, with 13 nucleotides matching TRBD2. Per the germline V gene, CDR1 is WSHSY and CDR2 is SAAADI. Unmatched junction bases numbered 5, after V lost 6 bases and J lost 5 bases. The CDR3 has 15 residues. The CDR3 DNA follows: TGCGCCAGCAGCACTAGCGGGGGGGCATTAGATACGCAGTATTTT. Translation gives CASSTSGGALDTQYF.

CDR3 residues: CASRPGGSSDTQYF. As DNA, the CDR3 is TGTGCCAGCAGACCTGGCGGCAGCTCAGATACGCAGTATTTT. V and J are TRBV6-5 and TRBJ2-3; D call uncertain. The germline gives CDR1 MNHEY, CDR2 SVGAGI. Trimming shortened V by 6 bases and J by 4 bases, and 14 bases separated the two germline ends. CDR3 length: 14 amino acids.

This chain links TRBV28 with TRBJ1-5; 8 bases align to TRBD1. J gave up 2 bases and V 5 bases, and 5 bases lay outside the gene matches. Looked up from germline, CDR1 is MDHEN and CDR2 is SYDVKM. The length of the CDR3 is 15 residues. Here the CDR3 reads CASSPPGGGNQPQHF. CDR3 nucleotides: TGTGCCAGCAGTCCCCCAGGGGGCGGCAATCAGCCCCAGCATTTT.

CDR3 sequence: CASSLSWLRAGELFF. The CDR3 nucleotides are TGTGCCAGCAGTTTAAGCTGGTTACGGGCCGGGGAGCTGTTTTTT. The rearrangement links TRBV28 to TRBJ2-2; D ambiguous. Germline lookup yields CDR1 MDHEN and CDR2 SYDVKM. The CDR3 is made up of 15 amino acids. Deletions cut 2 bases from V and 6 bases from J, with 13 bases between.

The chain has TRBV2 and TRBJ1-5; perhaps TRBD1 as D (5 bases). The CDR3 runs 15 residues. Trimming shortened V by 4 bases and J by 4 bases, and 14 bases separated the two germline ends. The V gene's germline CDR1 is SNHLY and CDR2 FYNNEI. CDR3: CASSGGAGSNQPQHF. Here the CDR3 DNA reads TGTGCCAGCAGTGGCGGGGCAGGGTCGAATCAGCCCCAGCATTTT.

The genes are TRBV5-1 and TRBJ1-2; tentatively, D is TRBD1 (6 bases). Trimming stripped 4 bases from V and 8 bases from J, with 24 bases between. The V gene's germline CDR1 is SGHRS and CDR2 YFSETQ. CDR3 size: 16 residues. This CDR3 reads CASSPGPPAQGRGYTF. Here the CDR3 DNA reads TGCGCCAGCAGCCCAGGCCCCCCCGCACAGGGCCGCGGCTACACCTTC.

This chain connects TRBV19 to TRBJ1-1; 8 bases align to TRBD1. V trimming: 6 bases; J trimming: 0 bases; junction bases outside the gene matches: 3. The germline V gene has CDR1 LNHDA and CDR2 SQIVND (reference sequence). This CDR3 comprises 14 residues. This CDR3 is CASSTRGLNTEAFF. CDR3 nucleotide sequence: TGTGCCAGTAGCACCAGGGGGCTGAACACTGAAGCTTTCTTT.

The chain employs TRBV6-1 and TRBJ2-1; 9 bases fit TRBD2. With V trimmed by 7 bases and J by 8 bases, 9 bases remained unmatched. The CDR3 totals 14 residues. Per germline, CDR1 MNHNS and CDR2 SASEGT. The CDR3 region has the DNA TGTGCCAGCAAGCAAGCGGGGGGATGGGATGAGCAGTTCTTC. This codes for CASKQAGGWDEQFF.

This rearrangement joins TRBV6-1 to TRBJ1-1; tentative D call: TRBD1 (6 bases). CDR3 size: 15 residues. The germline CDR1 and CDR2 sequences are MNHNS and SASEGT. Deletions cut 8 bases from V and 0 bases from J, with 16 bases between. CDR3 DNA: TGTGCCAGCGGCAAGTCGACAGGACTGAACACTGAAGCTTTCTTT. Protein: CASGKSTGLNTEAFF.

V gene TRBV9 combines with J gene TRBJ2-2, with unresolved D. Germline-derived CDR1 and CDR2 are SGDLS and YYNGEE. The V end was cut by 0 bases, the J end by 0 bases, with 6 bases between. The CDR3 spans 15 residues. The CDR3 bases are TGTGCCAGCAGCGTAGCCAACACGAACACCGGGGAGCTGTTTTTT. This encodes CASSVANTNTGELFF.

This clone occurred once. This rearrangement joins TRBV5-2 to TRBJ2-6; TRBD2, the D gene given by the table, was not confirmed from the DNA. TRBV5-2 is classified as a pseudogene. The CDR3 covers 18 residues. This chain's CDR3 is CASNKARSTQSRANVLTF. The CDR3 DNA reads TGTGCCAGCAACAAGGCGAGGAGTACACAAAGTCGGGCCAACGTCCTGACTTTC.

J is TRBJ1-1 and V is TRBV5-1; D uncertain. V lost 0 bases and J 8 bases, leaving 8 bases between the germline ends. The CDR3 consists of 12 residues. Germline V CDR1 and CDR2: SGHRS, YFSETQ. The DNA of the CDR3 is TGCGCCAGCAGCTTGGGGAGGGAGGAAGCTTTCTTT. Protein product: CASSLGREEAFF.

The chain links TRBV7-2 to TRBJ1-6; a possible D gene is TRBD1 (5 bases). With 5 bases removed from V and 9 bases from J, the gap between germline ends came to 17 bases. The length of the CDR3 is 15 residues. Germline values: CDR1 SGHTA, CDR2 FQGNSA. This CDR3 reads CASSPPLGEGSPLHF. Here the CDR3 DNA reads TGTGCCAGCAGCCCCCCCCTAGGGGAAGGTTCACCCCTCCACTTT.